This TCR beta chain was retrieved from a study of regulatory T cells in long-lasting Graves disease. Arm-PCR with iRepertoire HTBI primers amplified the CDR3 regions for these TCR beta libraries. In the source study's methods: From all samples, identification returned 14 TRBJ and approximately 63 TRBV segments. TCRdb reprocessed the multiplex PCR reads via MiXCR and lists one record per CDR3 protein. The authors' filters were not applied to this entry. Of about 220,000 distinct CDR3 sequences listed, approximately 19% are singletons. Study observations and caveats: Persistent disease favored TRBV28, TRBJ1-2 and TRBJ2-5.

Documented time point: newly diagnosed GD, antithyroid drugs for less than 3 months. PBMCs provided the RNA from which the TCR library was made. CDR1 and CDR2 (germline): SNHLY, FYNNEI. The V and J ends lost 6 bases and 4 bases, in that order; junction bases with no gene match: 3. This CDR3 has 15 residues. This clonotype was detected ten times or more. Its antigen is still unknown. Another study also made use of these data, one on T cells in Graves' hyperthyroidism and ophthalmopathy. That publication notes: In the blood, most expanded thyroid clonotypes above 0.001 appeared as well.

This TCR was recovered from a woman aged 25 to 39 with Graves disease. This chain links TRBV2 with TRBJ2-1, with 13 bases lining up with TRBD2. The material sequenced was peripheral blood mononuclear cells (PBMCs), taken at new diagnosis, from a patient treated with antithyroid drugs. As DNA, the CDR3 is TGTGCCAGCAGACTAGCGGGGGGGTTTTACAATGAGCAGTTCTTC. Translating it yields CASRLAGGFYNEQFF.